This TCR beta chain was profiled in a study of molecular identifiers for immune sequencing clone quantification. The ends were cut back, 3 bases at V and 0 bases at J, with 4 bases in the middle. There are 12 residues in the CDR3. Germline CDR1 and CDR2: SGHNT and YYREEE (reference sequence). This clonotype was seen at least ten times. TCRdb independently ran MiXCR on the PCR reads; one entry per CDR3 protein. The table lists about 100,000 distinct CDR3 sequences, around 30% of them singletons. The TCR was taken from a human donor in good health. Some libraries in this study had Jurkat cell RNA spiked in. Specimen: naive CD8+ T cells from blood, with Jurkat cell RNA spiked in. Indicated subset: FACS-sorted CD8+CD4-CCR7+CD45RA+ naive T cells. V usage is TRBV5-4 and J usage is TRBJ2-7, with D uncertain. The DNA for the CDR3 is TGTGCCAGCAGCTGGGGCTCCTACGAGCAGTACTTC. It yields the protein CASSWGSYEQYF.